The 22 T cell receptor beta chains reported below all come from one sample, sequenced in a study of post-analysis software for immune sequencing data. Antigens of these TCRs are unknown. Tagging with unique molecular identifiers was a feature of the TCR beta cDNA libraries. Each CDR3 protein is one row after TCRdb ran MiXCR on the PCR reads. The sample lists 750,000 to 950,000 distinct CDR3 sequences, approximately 53% occurring once. Study findings and constraints: Included in a set of a handful of TRBV segments more frequent in patients than controls were TRBV5-6, TRBV5-1 and TRBV20-1.

The sample consisted of blood. All receptors come from a girl aged 5 to 17 with multiple sclerosis.

V gene TRBV12-3 or TRBV12-4 combines with J gene TRBJ2-1; possible D gene TRBD1, 5 bases. Trimming took off 2 bases at V and 0 bases at J, with 20 bases between the two ends. The CDR3 is made up of 19 amino acids. Here the CDR3 DNA reads TGTGCCAGCAGTTTAAATAGGGGTGGGCGGCTCCGCTCCTACAATGAGCAGTTCTTC. Translation gives CASSLNRGGRLRSYNEQFF.

The chain links TRBV20-1 to TRBJ2-1; D is possibly TRBD1 (6 bases). The V gene lost 6 bases and the J gene lost 7 bases, with 19 bases spanning the gap. The germline gives CDR1 DFQATT, CDR2 SNEGSKA (reference sequence). The CDR3 extends over 14 amino acids. The CDR3 DNA sequence: TGCAGTGCACGGACAGTTACCTTAGGGAATGAGCAGTTCTTC. It is translated as CSARTVTLGNEQFF.

This rearrangement joins TRBV4-1 to TRBJ2-5; D might be TRBD1 (7 bases). Germline assignment: CDR1 MGHRA and CDR2 YSYEKL. This CDR3 is 14 amino acids long. The V end lost 3 bases, the J end lost 5 bases, and 13 bases lay between the germline ends. The CDR3 DNA is TGCGCCAGCAGCCACGTGACAGGGAGGGAGACCCAGTACTTC. It encodes CASSHVTGRETQYF.

The rearrangement links TRBV20-1 to TRBJ2-1, with 7 bases aligning to TRBD2. This CDR3 is 15 amino acids long. Germline-derived CDR1 and CDR2 are DFQATT and SNEGSKA (reference sequence). The ends lost 5 bases at V and 0 bases at J; junction bases unmatched: 7. The CDR3 DNA reads as TGCAGTGCTCTACAAGCGGGATCCTCCTACAATGAGCAGTTCTTC. Translated: CSALQAGSSYNEQFF.

The chain uses TRBV20-1 and TRBJ2-7; 8 bases agree with TRBD1. The CDR3 runs to 15 residues. V shed 2 bases and J 3 bases; nucleotides not matched to a gene: 9. The germline gives CDR1 DFQATT, CDR2 SNEGSKA (reference sequence). The CDR3 nucleotides read TGCAGTGCTAGATCGGGGACAGGAATCGGCTACGAGCAGTACTTC. It codes for CSARSGTGIGYEQYF.

The chain links TRBV7-2 to TRBJ2-7, with a possible D match to TRBD1 (6 bases). The CDR3 length is 12 residues. V lost 4 bases to trimming and J lost 7 bases, with 11 bases between them. Germline values: CDR1 SGHTA, CDR2 FQGNSA. In DNA, the CDR3 is TGTGCCAGCAGCTCTTACAGGGAGGAGCAGTACTTC. Translating it yields CASSSYREEQYF.

The sample holds a few counts of this clonotype. The J gene is TRBJ2-1, the V gene TRBV6-5; TRBD1 aligns across 7 bases. Per the germline V gene, CDR1 is MNHEY and CDR2 is SVGAGI. This CDR3 region has 13 residues. The V gene end was trimmed by 4 bases and the J gene end by 7 bases; junction bases not matched to a gene: 4. The CDR3 DNA is TGTGCCAGCAGTTTCAACAGGGGTAATGAGCAGTTCTTC. Translated, it gives CASSFNRGNEQFF.

Comment on this clonotype: Mismatch with germline at one junction end may stem from a read error. The chain uses TRBV5-1 and TRBJ1-2; no reliable D call. Germline V gene sequence: CDR1 SGHRS, CDR2 YFSETQ. This CDR3 region has 16 residues. CDR3 bases: TGCGCCAGCAGCGGGCAGTGGCGGGGTTCTAACTATGGCCACACCTTC. Encoded protein: CASSGQWRGSNYGHTF.

This clonotype was seen a handful of times. The chain couples TRBV20-1 to TRBJ1-1; D ambiguous. Germline V CDR1 and CDR2: DFQATT, SNEGSKA (reference sequence). This CDR3 spans 11 amino acids. The CDR3 nucleotides are TGCGCCGGCCCGGAGAACACTGAAGCTTTCTTT. Translating gives CAGPENTEAFF.

This clonotype was found a few times. The chain employs TRBV6-1 and TRBJ2-1; D not certain. The V end was cut by 3 bases, the J end by 0 bases, with 6 bases between. Germline CDR1 and CDR2: MNHNS and SASEGT. The CDR3 runs to 14 residues. The CDR3 sequence: CASSDRSSYNEQFF. CDR3 DNA: TGTGCCAGCAGTGACCGGAGCTCCTACAATGAGCAGTTCTTC.

This clonotype was recorded a few times. CDR3 nucleotide sequence: TGTGCCAGCACCGAGACAGGGGGCATCGTTGGGGCCAACGTCCTGACTTTC. Protein product: CASTETGGIVGANVLTF. The chain combines TRBV6-1 with TRBJ2-6, with TRBD1 identical over 10 bases. The V gene end was trimmed by 7 bases and the J gene end by 3 bases; junction bases not matched to a gene: 9. Looked up from germline, CDR1 is MNHNS and CDR2 is SASEGT. CDR3 length: 17 amino acids.

The chain has TRBV28 and TRBJ1-6; D unresolved. Germline values: CDR1 MDHEN, CDR2 SYDVKM. V was trimmed by 8 bases and J by 0 bases, leaving 8 bases between them. The CDR3 has 14 residues. The CDR3 sequence is CASYQSSYNSPLHF. In DNA form, the CDR3 reads TGTGCCAGCTATCAGAGCTCCTATAATTCACCCCTCCACTTT.

This clonotype has more than one count but fewer than ten. The chain recombines TRBV11-1 with TRBJ2-7, with TRBD1 matching 9 bases. The CDR3 totals 15 residues. Germline CDR1 is SGHAT and CDR2 is FQDESV (reference sequence). With 4 bases clipped from V and 2 bases from J, the junction kept 6 bases outside the gene matches. CDR3 nucleotides: TGTGCCAGCAGCTCCCGGGACAGGGAGGCCTACGAGCAGTACTTC. This codes for CASSSRDREAYEQYF.

This rearrangement joins TRBV3-1 to TRBJ2-1; 10 nucleotides align to TRBD2. The CDR3 is made up of 15 amino acids. In germline, CDR1 is LGHDT, CDR2 YNNKEL (reference sequence). The junction had 9 bases not matched to a gene; V was cut back by 5 bases and J by 8 bases. The CDR3 DNA reads as TGTGCCAGCAGCGCCACTAGCGGGAAGAGCTATGAGCAGTTCTTC. Amino acid sequence: CASSATSGKSYEQFF.

The chain is built from TRBV20-1 and TRBJ2-1, with TRBD1 matching over 9 bases. Germline assignment: CDR1 DFQATT and CDR2 SNEGSKA (reference sequence). The CDR3 has 14 residues. Trimming cost V 5 bases and J 6 bases; bases outside gene matches: 8. The CDR3 coding sequence is TGCAGTGCTGGACAGGGGTGGCGGGGCAATGAGCAGTTCTTC. This encodes CSAGQGWRGNEQFF.

The V and J genes are TRBV20-1 and TRBJ2-7, with a tentative D call TRBD2 (6 bases). Germline V CDR1 and CDR2: DFQATT, SNEGSKA (reference sequence). The CDR3 is made up of 15 amino acids. The V and J ends lost 0 bases and 1 base respectively, with 13 bases between them. The CDR3 sequence: CSARDTSGPSYEQYF. The CDR3 bases are TGCAGTGCTAGAGATACCAGCGGGCCGTCCTACGAGCAGTACTTC.

This clonotype was counted ten times or more. J is TRBJ2-3 and V is TRBV7-2, with D perhaps assigned TRBD1 or TRBD2 (5 bases each). Germline loops: CDR1 SGHTA, CDR2 FQGNSA. V dropped 1 base and J dropped 2 bases, with 10 bases sitting between them. This CDR3 has 15 residues. In nucleotides, the CDR3 is TGTGCCAGCAGCTTAGTGGGGGTACCCACAGATACGCAGTATTTT. Its translation: CASSLVGVPTDTQYF.

Here the CDR3 reads CSVGRPYETEAFF. In DNA form, the CDR3 reads TGCAGCGTTGGTCGACCATACGAGACTGAAGCTTTCTTT. The chain employs TRBV29-1 and TRBJ1-1; D ambiguous. Germline assignment: CDR1 SQVTM and CDR2 ANQGSEA. CDR3 length equals 13 residues. V lost 4 bases to trimming and J lost 5 bases, with 14 bases between them.

The table lists this clonotype with a count of one. The rearrangement links TRBV15 to TRBJ1-1; tentatively, D is TRBD1 (6 bases). The CDR3 spans 18 residues. Per germline, CDR1 LNHNV and CDR2 YYDKDF (reference sequence). V was trimmed by 1 base and J by 1 base, leaving 19 bases between them. The CDR3 reads CATSRGGGGPAQNTEAFF. CDR3 nucleotides: TGTGCCACCAGCAGAGGGGGAGGGGGACCGGCACAGAACACTGAAGCTTTCTTT.

About this clonotype: With a much larger clone just one base away, this may be a read error. The V gene is TRBV12-3 or TRBV12-4, the J gene TRBJ2-5, with 7 positions matching TRBD1. The J call may be wrong; the DNA end is better matched by TRBJ2-7. This CDR3 has 14 residues. The CDR3 bases are TGTGCCAGCAGTGGGGACAGCGAAGGGAACGAGCAGTACTTC. It codes for CASSGDSEGNEQYF.

The chain has TRBV25-1 and TRBJ2-3; D ambiguous. Trimming removed 1 base at V and 6 bases at J, with 8 bases between. The CDR3 has 13 amino acids. Per the germline V gene, CDR1 is MGHDK and CDR2 is SYGVNS. The CDR3 DNA follows: TGTGCCAGCAGTGAATGGTCCCCGGATACGCAGTATTTT. It translates to CASSEWSPDTQYF.

The table lists this clonotype with a count of one. The rearrangement links TRBV3-1 to TRBJ2-1, with unresolved D. The V end lost 2 bases, the J end lost 7 bases, and 6 bases lay between the germline ends. Germline V gene data show CDR1 as LGHDT and CDR2 as YNNKEL (reference sequence). This CDR3 region has 12 residues. The CDR3 sequence: CASSQFQNEQFF. The DNA for the CDR3 is TGTGCCAGCAGCCAATTCCAGAATGAGCAGTTCTTC.